A selection of T cell receptor beta chains follows, all from one sample in a study of T cell repertoires in cytomegalovirus infection. MiXCR was run by TCRdb on the reads, yielding one entry per CDR3 protein. The sample carries over 45,000 distinct CDR3 sequences, over 15% recorded once. Antigens of these TCRs are unknown. The starting material was CD8+ T cells from cultured PBMCs, obtained from culture after CMV antigen stimulation. These receptors all stem from a human donor in good health (CMV status not recorded). Some clones in this sample may be carry-over from other donors' samples. The CDR3 runs from the conserved cysteine through the conserved F or W. Fields, in order: J gene, V gene, CDR3 protein.

TRBJ2-5	TRBV27	CASSQDHRLQETQYF
TRBJ1-5	TRBV19	CASSEQAHSNQPQHF
TRBJ2-3	TRBV6-8	CASRRGADTQYF
TRBJ2-7	TRBV19	CASSWGHGSYEQYF
TRBJ2-4	TRBV7-6	CASSLAPGQGDLRPRSSLAF
TRBJ1-1	TRBV5-6	CASSFGYTEAFF
TRBJ2-7	TRBV7-3	CASSPRWTGEAEQYF
TRBJ2-7	TRBV5-1	CASSLRDRGYEQYF
TRBJ2-2	TRBV11-1	CASSPITAGGPDTGELFF
TRBJ2-5	TRBV6-2/TRBV6-3	CASSYQAGGWRETQYF
TRBJ2-1	TRBV7-2	CASSARQLSYNEQFF
TRBJ2-7	TRBV7-2	CASSSQGSTIYEQYF
TRBJ2-1	TRBV7-2	CASSLRSRAGEGNEQFF
TRBJ2-2	TRBV6-1	CAAYRDTGELFF
TRBJ2-1	TRBV27	CASSLMAGPYNEQFF
TRBJ1-2	TRBV7-8	CASSLSNRGPYGYTF
TRBJ1-5	TRBV4-1	CASSQKVTGYQPQHF
TRBJ1-2	TRBV27	CASSQQGGGGYGYTF
TRBJ2-5	TRBV7-8	CASSISVSQETQYF
TRBJ1-1	TRBV29-1	CSVADSEAFF
TRBJ2-7	TRBV7-7	CASSPEPGSYEQYF
TRBJ2-2	TRBV7-9	CASSYLGGELFF
TRBJ2-7	TRBV7-2	CASSFITPEQYF
TRBJ2-1	TRBV7-2	CASSSLGRNRDEQFF
TRBJ2-1	TRBV28	CASRALLAAYNEQFF
TRBJ1-2	TRBV9	CASRGHSIYGYTF
TRBJ2-1	TRBV12-3/TRBV12-4	CASSFSGLYNEQFF
TRBJ2-2	TRBV7-8	CASSLGRTTGELFF
TRBJ2-3	TRBV7-6	CASSLGREEVADTQYF
TRBJ2-2	TRBV7-9	CASSSTGTSGANTGELFF
TRBJ2-7	TRBV7-9	CASSLGAEQYF
TRBJ1-2	TRBV7-3	CASSSEGGPNYGYTF
TRBJ2-1	TRBV12-3/TRBV12-4	CASSLGGGRNEQFF
TRBJ2-1	TRBV20-1	CSAREALAGHNEQFF
TRBJ2-7	TRBV6-2/TRBV6-3	CASSYSEWREQYF
TRBJ2-7	TRBV23-1	CASSQSLSGPLEQYF
TRBJ2-4	TRBV12-3/TRBV12-4	CASSPGPQTIQYF
TRBJ2-5	TRBV5-4	CASSHGGGGLSQETQYF
TRBJ2-7	TRBV7-7	CASSLGTGGTYEQYF
TRBJ2-3	TRBV6-4	CASSDSVASADTQYF
TRBJ2-2	TRBV7-8	CASSTRGNTGELFF
TRBJ2-5	TRBV7-9	CASSGFMGPPQETQYF
TRBJ2-1	TRBV23-1	CASSQSRIQPDEQFF
TRBJ1-1	TRBV7-6	CASSLGPGATEAFF
TRBJ2-1	TRBV15	CATSRGPGAEQFF
TRBJ2-7	TRBV7-9	CASSGAGREQYF
TRBJ1-1	TRBV9	CASSHGGIAEAFF
TRBJ1-6	TRBV19	CASSTGGQLTPLHF
TRBJ2-6	TRBV6-1	CATSLGGPNVLTF
TRBJ2-1	TRBV12-5	CASGSPAGAHNEQFF
TRBJ1-1	TRBV6-2/TRBV6-3	CASTLTGKNTEAFF
TRBJ2-1	TRBV27	CASSPWTSQVNEQFF